This is a list of T cell receptor beta chains from one sample in a study of CXCR3-negative and CXCR3-positive naive CD8 T cells. No DNA is given; TCRdb re-called the 5' RACE reads and lists each CDR3 protein once. This sample's table has 69,000 or so distinct CDR3 sequences. Sequenced: naive CXCR3- CD8+ T cells from blood. These receptors were obtained from a human donor in good health. Some clones in this sample may be carry-over from other donors' samples. Each CDR3 is given with its conserved first and last residue. The order of the fields is V gene, J gene, CDR3 protein.

V: TRBV27
J: TRBJ1-1
CDR3: CASRWGVLAFF

V: TRBV19
J: TRBJ2-1
CDR3: CASAGSYNEQFF

V: TRBV20-1
J: TRBJ2-3
CDR3: CSAPQGWLKYF

V: TRBV27
J: TRBJ2-1
CDR3: CASIGGVIQNEQFF

V: TRBV21-1
J: TRBJ2-7
CDR3: CASSPRDRGPGEQYF

V: TRBV12-3/TRBV12-4
J: TRBJ2-3
CDR3: CASSFGRGKTDTQYF

V: TRBV10-3
J: TRBJ1-2
CDR3: CAISELELQYNYGYTF

V: TRBV21-1
J: TRBJ2-1
CDR3: CASSSTATSPHNEQFF

V: TRBV3-1
J: TRBJ1-2
CDR3: CASSQDLEGSRGYTF

V: TRBV20-1
J: TRBJ1-5
CDR3: CSARVLGHEEQPQHF

V: TRBV12-3/TRBV12-4
J: TRBJ2-3
CDR3: CASSLVVRRGDTQYF

V: TRBV6-6
J: TRBJ2-5
CDR3: CASSSTAYQETQYF

V: TRBV28
J: TRBJ2-3
CDR3: CASSLSPLDSAADTQYF

V: TRBV7-7
J: TRBJ2-5
CDR3: CASSIGTGETQYF

V: TRBV7-9
J: TRBJ2-5
CDR3: CASSPGWREPQETQYF

V: TRBV7-3
J: TRBJ2-7
CDR3: CASRKGTRGVLDEQYF

V: TRBV4-1
J: TRBJ2-1
CDR3: CASSQAGGSAYNEQFF

V: TRBV29-1
J: TRBJ2-3
CDR3: CSAQGGSLGDTQYF

V: TRBV29-1
J: TRBJ2-1
CDR3: CSYSGPNSYNEQFF

V: TRBV29-1
J: TRBJ2-7
CDR3: CSVGAGAYEQYF

V: TRBV16
J: TRBJ2-7
CDR3: CASSQLTSGRSGVQYF

V: TRBV4-3
J: TRBJ2-7
CDR3: CASSQEEGEQYF

V: TRBV7-2
J: TRBJ2-5
CDR3: CASRTPYGLAGPNREETQYF

V: TRBV21-1
J: TRBJ1-5
CDR3: CASGQGPYQPQHF

V: TRBV2
J: TRBJ2-3
CDR3: CASIVGGGAADTQYF

V: TRBV9
J: TRBJ2-1
CDR3: CASSGTGTSKVHEQFF

V: TRBV4-2
J: TRBJ1-4
CDR3: CASSQESGTGGEKLFF

V: TRBV20-1
J: TRBJ2-3
CDR3: CSARDSGLWADTQYF

V: TRBV5-6
J: TRBJ2-1
CDR3: CASSLASGGDNEQFF

V: TRBV20-1
J: TRBJ2-3
CDR3: CSAIIPMSSGVTDTQYF

V: TRBV27
J: TRBJ2-5
CDR3: CASIGGGEETQYF

V: TRBV7-9
J: TRBJ1-1
CDR3: CASSPVGFEAFF

V: TRBV7-2
J: TRBJ1-5
CDR3: CASSFYNTPGVQPQHF

V: TRBV28
J: TRBJ2-1
CDR3: CASRGLYNEQFF

V: TRBV3-1
J: TRBJ1-5
CDR3: CASSQDGSNQPQHF

V: TRBV7-2
J: TRBJ2-2
CDR3: CASSLAPVLSVNTGELFF

V: TRBV4-2
J: TRBJ1-1
CDR3: CASSQEPGTNTEAFF

V: TRBV29-1
J: TRBJ2-5
CDR3: CSVDGGEDNEQFF

V: TRBV7-6
J: TRBJ2-3
CDR3: CASSLASAGSTDTQYF

V: TRBV7-9
J: TRBJ2-1
CDR3: CASSLASGMSNEQFF

V: TRBV21-1
J: TRBJ1-2
CDR3: CASSNSGGGVYSYTF

V: TRBV29-1
J: TRBJ1-2
CDR3: CSVEVRDSYGYTF

V: TRBV29-1
J: TRBJ2-3
CDR3: CSVVGGYADTQYF

V: TRBV20-1
J: TRBJ1-2
CDR3: CSAPHGDSYYGYTF

V: TRBV12-3/TRBV12-4
J: TRBJ2-2
CDR3: CASTLAGEPGELFF

V: TRBV19
J: TRBJ1-2
CDR3: CASSQIGDRDNYGYTF

V: TRBV12-3/TRBV12-4
J: TRBJ1-1
CDR3: CASSFTKGGTTEAFF

V: TRBV19
J: TRBJ1-1
CDR3: CASKMADGDLNTEAFF

V: TRBV7-8
J: TRBJ2-1
CDR3: CASSLPTGQGHNEQFF

V: TRBV6-2/TRBV6-3
J: TRBJ1-1
CDR3: CASSYSGKMNTEAFF

V: TRBV5-1
J: TRBJ2-5
CDR3: CASSQIWGEETQYF

V: TRBV29-1
J: TRBJ2-7
CDR3: CSVETSSPEQYF

V: TRBV30
J: TRBJ2-7
CDR3: CACSPAGTTYEQYF

V: TRBV4-2
J: TRBJ2-7
CDR3: CASSPSGTDEQYF

V: TRBV19
J: TRBJ1-1
CDR3: CASSIAPGGSEAFF